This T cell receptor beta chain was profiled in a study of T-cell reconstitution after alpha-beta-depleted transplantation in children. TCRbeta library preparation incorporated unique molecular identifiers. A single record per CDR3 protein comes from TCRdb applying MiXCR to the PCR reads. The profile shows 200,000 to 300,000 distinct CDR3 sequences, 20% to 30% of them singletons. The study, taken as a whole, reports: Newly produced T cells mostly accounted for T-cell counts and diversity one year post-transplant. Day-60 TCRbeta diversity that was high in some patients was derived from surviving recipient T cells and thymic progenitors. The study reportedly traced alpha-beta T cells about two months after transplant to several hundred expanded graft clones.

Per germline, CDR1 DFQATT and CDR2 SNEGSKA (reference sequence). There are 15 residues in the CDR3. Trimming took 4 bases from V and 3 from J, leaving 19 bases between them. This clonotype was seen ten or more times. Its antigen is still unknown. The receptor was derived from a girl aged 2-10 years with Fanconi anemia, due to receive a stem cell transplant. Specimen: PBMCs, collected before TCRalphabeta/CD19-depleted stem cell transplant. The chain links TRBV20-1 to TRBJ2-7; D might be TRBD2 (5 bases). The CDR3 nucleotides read TGCAGTGCTATCCTTCTTGGCGGGCGCCACTACGAGCAGTACTTC. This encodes CSAILLGGRHYEQYF.